This entry is about one T cell receptor beta chain. There is no known antigen for this receptor. Base qualities were left out, and no much larger clone turns up one base away. This sample was included in a study of cytomegalovirus exposure and HLA in healthy donors (dated by TCRdb to 2016 to 2017). In the study overall: In an earlier analysis of some 550 of the donors, about 270 Gb of sequence data and 90 million to 130 million unique TCR beta sequences from 150 million to 200 million T cells were reported. An early release that covered approximately 600 HLA-typed donors contained 250 to 350 gigabases of sequencing data and tens of millions of unique TCR sequences. The genetic ancestry cluster associated with self-reported Caucasian donors included around 76% of the 350 to 500 genotyped donors. The study aimed to test whether cataloging public T cell receptors could reveal signatures of past pathogen exposure. The T cell repertoires of about 700 subjects were profiled by immunosequencing and related to cytomegalovirus serostatus. Besides the first cohort of roughly 700 subjects, a separate validation cohort made up of 120 or so different subjects was used. To predict cytomegalovirus infection status, the study combined high-throughput TCR immunosequencing, statistical association of individual TCRs with disease status, and machine learning. In a later analysis, previously published TCR beta repertoires from about 640 donors were re-analyzed and high-resolution HLA genotyping was added so that TCR occurrence patterns could be studied. Rather than drawing on any new phenotypic data, the later analysis identified candidate immune exposures from TCR beta sequences and the way those sequences occurred across donors. An earlier analysis of some 500 of the donors applied high-throughput TCR beta sequencing to assess whether each TCR beta V gene segment acted as functional or pseudogenic. Donor age, sex, ethnicity and CMV serostatus were collected together with the repertoire data. Genome-wide SNP genotypes for about 65% of the 666 donors were used in a later genetic analysis, which treated that subset as a discovery cohort. Every repertoire in the discovery cohort had been generated on one and the same sequencing platform. Class I and class II HLA loci were covered by the typing at four-digit resolution. The number of donors typed differed by locus, with roughly 629-640 for A, B, C, DRB1 and DQB1, roughly 550 for DQA1, over 600 for DPA1, and about 450 for DPB1. Roughly 5 DR-DQ haplotypes were handled as single units for association and clustering, since linkage in the cohort was strong. Among roughly 400 genotyped donors of the cohort, an average of around 250,000 unique TCR beta nucleotide sequences was sequenced per donor, of which about 20% were non-productive.

The cohort was made up of 650 to 700 healthy bone marrow donors. Cohort members were all nominally healthy when sampled, although unrecorded immune exposures were likely present. The donor was CMV seronegative and belonged to the group of around 400 seronegative cohort members. Every donor gave a peripheral blood sample, and the peripheral blood mononuclear cells from that sample were used for TCR beta sequencing. Genomic DNA extraction from the blood cell samples was performed with the Qiagen DNeasy Blood Extraction Kit. Overall results and qualifications from the work: Compared with the approximately 700-donor mean, donors in an Asian-associated ancestry cluster had fewer N-insertions in productive TCRs, according to a later genetic analysis. The only immune exposure information available for the cohort was CMV serostatus. A few of the identified cytomegalovirus-associated TCR beta chains were confirmed in vitro to be specific for cytomegalovirus antigens. In an earlier analysis of about 600 of the donors, most TCR beta V segments appeared in productive rearrangements about 87% or about 30% of the time, broadly matching IMGT annotations. An association between a missense DCLRE1C variant and V-gene and J-gene trimming of TCR beta chains was found in a later genetic analysis and replicated in an independent cohort. At a false discovery rate of 0.05, a later analysis linked roughly 17,000 TCR beta sequences to specific HLA alleles. Compared with equally common non-associated chains, HLA-associated TCR beta chains in a later analysis were more clonally expanded and had lower generation probabilities. Linkage disequilibrium might explain the correlated functional status among segregating V segments, but an unknown experimental factor could not be ruled out. Most TCR sequences were seen in very few donors, while some public TCRs were found in many individuals. In a later analysis, most CMV-associated TCR beta chains were found to appear HLA-restricted, with HLA associations seemingly driven largely by CMV exposure. Because HLA typing was missing for some donors at each locus, association tests included only the typed subset. Only TCR beta chains were sequenced in this cohort, and the absence of alpha or paired-chain data limited detectable features. In the study, some 180 TCR beta chains were listed as associated with cytomegalovirus. A further reported finding was that TCR beta sequences accurately predicted the HLA-A and HLA-B alleles for most subjects in the first cohort. The authors suggested that the approach could potentially be extended to other disease states and immunological phenotypes. The classifier was reported to diagnose cytomegalovirus status with high specificity and sensitivity in both the original cohort and the validation cohort. The sequencing pipeline was judged likely to have produced a cluster of highly shared sequence variants as a technical artifact. In a later analysis, TCR association rates were found to vary across HLA loci, with the most associated TCRs seen for DRB1 alleles and the fewest for HLA-C alleles. When HLA alleles, especially DR and DQ, strongly co-occurred, TCR associations were difficult to assign to individual alleles. A later analysis reported that several top co-occurrence clusters appeared linked to parvovirus B19, influenza, CMV and Epstein-Barr virus. Some IMGT-functional V segments, including TRBV6-2 and TRBV6-3, could not be distinguished by the 87-base-pair reads and were therefore excluded. Sequencing depth was assumed to be roughly uniform across donors in the presence/absence analyses, though that assumption may not hold. Because counts were too low, 15 to 20 rarely observed V segments, including chromosome 9 orphons, were excluded from the earlier analysis of several hundred of the donors.

Library preparation employed the immunoSEQ multiplex PCR assay. For the multiplex PCR, a mixture combining 60 forward primers for TCR Vbeta segments and 13 reverse primers for TCR Jbeta segments was used. A multiplex PCR assay on genomic DNA amplified the CDR3 region of rearranged TCR beta genes. The amplified TCR beta libraries were sequenced on the Illumina HiSeq System as 87-base-pair reads. On the authors' methods: A later analysis tallied around 80 million unique TCR beta chains across the approximately 670 repertoires, and around 10 million of those chains were shared by two or more donors. Raw reads were error-corrected and collapsed into unique sequences by a nearest-neighbor algorithm in which closely related sequences were merged to remove PCR and sequencing errors. Alignment of CDR3 sequences to IMGT reference sequences was used to assign V, D and J gene segments. For a sequence to be retained, a match of at least six nucleotides to both a V gene segment and a J gene segment was required. Rearrangements were called productive when the CDR3 lacked stop codons and stayed in frame with V and J; all others were non-productive. CDR3 was defined by IMGT convention, running from the second conserved V-encoded cysteine to the conserved J-encoded phenylalanine. In an earlier analysis of just under 600 of the donors, sequences lacking an unambiguous match to a single V gene segment were excluded. In an earlier analysis of approximately 590 of the donors, a V segment was called functional when productive rearrangements were above 56.7%, and segregating when the standard deviation between donors exceeded 5%. A statistical classification framework was built for diagnosing cytomegalovirus status from the catalog of TCR beta chain sequences. V and J gene assignment, in a later analysis, came from comparing TCR nucleotide sequences with IMGT/GENE-DB human TR gene sequences. The TCRdist pipeline was used in a later analysis to assign CDR3 sequences and most-parsimonious VDJ recombination scenarios. In a later analysis, each TCR beta chain was defined by its CDR3 amino acid sequence together with its V-gene family, and reads without a unique V-gene family were excluded. In a later analysis, nearly 600 highly shared, low-generation-probability nucleotide sequences were removed to address suspected cross-contamination and a sequencing artifact. A later analysis calculated a clonal expansion index for each public chain from normalized within-repertoire ranks of inferred template counts. In a later analysis, generation probabilities were computed with a VDJ recombination model fitted to out-of-frame rearrangements, and the resulting probabilities were checked against IGoR. In a later analysis, hypergeometric tests were used to score TCR-TCR, TCR-HLA and TCR-CMV co-occurrence, with a repertoire-size bias correction applied to TCR pairs. A later analysis estimated false discovery rates by permuting HLA or CMV assignments 20 times. In a later analysis, co-occurring TCRs were grouped using DBSCAN, with TCRdist sequence similarity added in when clustering inside HLA-allele-positive subsets. Repertoires with fewer than 30,000 or more than 120,000 public chains, plus five repertoires with anomalous nucleotide sharing, were excluded from co-occurrence clustering. TCRdb mirrors the immuneACCESS table, restricted to in-frame sequences. Some clones are absent from its copies; in checked studies, under half trace to an unresolved V gene, and the reason for the others is unknown. V and J calls and clone size are those listed in that table; D and trimming were worked out from the DNA. The sample table contains just under 65,000 clones; only one count was recorded for roughly 77% of them. Together, the top ten hold about 4.5% of the sample.

For CDR1 and CDR2, the germline V gene lists SQVTM and ANQGSEA. The V end loses 7 bases and the J end loses 7 bases, and a stretch of 10 bases separates them. The CDR3 numbers 11 residues from cysteine through phenylalanine. The retained sequence is limited to the CDR3, 33 bases, with the frame set at the first base. The specimen was PBMCs. Recombination connected TRBV29-1 to TRBJ2-2, with the D gene too uncertain to name. This clonotype was sampled from a woman aged 30 to 39 in good health and CMV-seronegative. The CDR3 region has the sequence CSGGHGGELFF. Here is the DNA: TGCAGCGGAGGTCATGGCGGGGAGCTGTTTTTT.